The rows below give T cell receptor beta chains drawn from one sample of a study of glioma-infiltrating T cells. TCRdb reanalysed the multiplex PCR reads using MiXCR and keeps one entry per CDR3 protein. Of more than 90,000 distinct CDR3 sequences listed, roughly 39% are singletons. Sequencing input: glioma tissue, nonneoplastic brain tissue, or PBMCs (not recorded which). These receptors all stem from a human donor with low-grade glioma or glioblastoma, undergoing nonglioma brain surgery, or in good health (not recorded which). Each CDR3 is given with its conserved first and last residue. A D gene is named only where the DNA matches it firmly. Size is omitted from some rows. Given values are once, few, many or a class for expanded clones.

>many|TRBD1|TRBV5-1|TRBJ2-5
TGCGCCAGCAGCTTGGAAGGGGGCTCTTGGGAGACCCAGTACTTC
CASSLEGGSWETQYF
>many|-|TRBV20-1|TRBJ2-4
TGCAGTGTGCCGGGACATGGTATCAAAAACATTCAGTACTTC
CSVPGHGIKNIQYF
>many|-|TRBV6-6|TRBJ1-1
TGTGCCAGCAGTTACCTAGCTGGGGGGAACACTGAAGCTTTCTTT
CASSYLAGGNTEAFF
>many|-|TRBV3-1|TRBJ2-7
TGTGCCAGCAGCCAAGATACCGGGGCGGCCCGCGAGCAGTACTTC
CASSQDTGAAREQYF
>-|-|TRBV7-2|TRBJ2-1
TGTGCCAGCAGCCCGGGACTCAAGACCGAGCAATTCTTC
CASSPGLKTEQFF
>-|TRBD2|TRBV12-3/TRBV12-4|TRBJ2-7
TGTGCCGGCAGTGCCGGGACTAGATCGGTGTACGAGCAGTACTTC
CAGSAGTRSVYEQYF
>-|TRBD2|TRBV4-2|TRBJ2-5
TGTGCCAGCAGCCGCCGACTAGCGGGAGCTGAGACCCAGTACTTC
CASSRRLAGAETQYF
>many|TRBD2|TRBV13|TRBJ2-3
TGTGCCAGCAGCTCCCCACCGGGACTAGCGGTTACAGATACGCAGTATTTT
CASSSPPGLAVTDTQYF
>many|-|TRBV15|TRBJ2-3
TGTGCCACCAGCAGAGATCCGCACACAGATACGCAGTATTTT
CATSRDPHTDTQYF
>many|-|TRBV9|TRBJ2-3
TGTGCCAGCAGCGTTGACAGACATAGCACAGATACGCAGTATTTT
CASSVDRHSTDTQYF
>many|TRBD1|TRBV27|TRBJ1-4
TGTGCCAGCAGTCCCCGGACAGGGTTTGGAGAAAAACTGTTTTTT
CASSPRTGFGEKLFF
>-|TRBD2|TRBV6-6|TRBJ2-7
TGTGCCAGCAGTTACTGGACTAGCGGATCCCACAACGAGCAGTACTTC
CASSYWTSGSHNEQYF
>many|-|TRBV4-1|TRBJ2-7
TGCGCCAGCAGCCAAGATCTCTTGAGACCCTACGAGCAGTACTTC
CASSQDLLRPYEQYF
>-|-|TRBV28|TRBJ2-7
TGTGCCAGCTTAGGTATAGGGTACGAGCAGTACTTC
CASLGIGYEQYF
>many|-|TRBV28|TRBJ1-2
TGTGCCAGCAGGATCGACTGGGGCTACACCTTC
CASRIDWGYTF
>-|-|TRBV4-1|TRBJ1-1
TGCTCCATCCTCCCAGAATCGGAGTTTGAATCTTTCTTT
CSILPESEFESFF
>many|-|TRBV18|TRBJ1-3
TGTGCCAGCTCACAGACCCAGGTTAATTCCTTCAGCTCTGGAAACACCATATATTTT
CASSQTQVNSFSSGNTIYF
>many|-|TRBV7-8|TRBJ1-1
TGTGCCAGCAGCTTACAGGACAGCGCCACTGAAGCTTTCTTT
CASSLQDSATEAFF
>few|-|TRBV29-1|TRBJ2-1
TGCAGCGTCTTGGACGGACGCTCCTACAATGAGCAGTTCTTC
CSVLDGRSYNEQFF
>-|TRBD1|TRBV29-1|TRBJ2-1
TGCAGCGCCGACAGGGGCAATGGGCAGTTCTTC
CSADRGNGQFF
>-|-|TRBV2|TRBJ1-6
TGTGCCAGCAGTGAACAGGGAAAATCACACCTCCACTTT
CASSEQGKSHLHF
>many|TRBD1|TRBV6-6|TRBJ1-2
TGTGCCAGCAGTTACTCTGGCAGGGGGCAAGGCTACACCTTC
CASSYSGRGQGYTF
>many|TRBD1|TRBV6-1|TRBJ2-3
TGTGCCAGTGTTCGGGACAGGAGCACAGATACGCAGTATTTT
CASVRDRSTDTQYF
>many|-|TRBV28|TRBJ1-2
TGTGCCAGCAGTTTAGCCAGTCACTATGGCTACACCTTC
CASSLASHYGYTF
>-|-|TRBV6-5|TRBJ2-7
TGTGCCAGCACCCCCTCGGCAGGCCCTTATTACGAGCAGTACTTC
CASTPSAGPYYEQYF
>-|-|TRBV20-1|TRBJ1-1
TGCAGTGCTAGAGATCTTGGTTCCACCAAAATCGAAGCTTTCTTT
CSARDLGSTKIEAFF
>many|TRBD2|TRBV7-2|TRBJ2-3
TGTGCCAGCAGCTTAAAACTACTTAGCGGGGATACGCAGTATTTT
CASSLKLLSGDTQYF
>-|-|TRBV28|TRBJ1-4
TGTGCCAGCCAGGGTGGGGAAAAACTGTTTTTT
CASQGGEKLFF
>many|TRBD1|TRBV15|TRBJ1-1
TGTGCCACCAGCCCAAGACAGGGGAACACTGAAGCTTTCTTT
CATSPRQGNTEAFF
>-|-|TRBV6-1|TRBJ2-7
TGTGCCAGCAGTATCGTACCCTACGAGCGGTACTTC
CASSIVPYERYF
>many|-|TRBV7-9|TRBJ1-1
TGTGCCAGCAGCTTAGATAGGATAGAAGCTTTCTTT
CASSLDRIEAFF
>many|TRBD2|TRBV3-1|TRBJ2-4
TGTGCCAGCAGCCAAAACCGGGGGGTAGCCAAAAACATTCAGTACTTC
CASSQNRGVAKNIQYF
>-|TRBD2|TRBV15|TRBJ2-5
TGTGCCACCAGCAAAGCCCAGCGGGAGCAAGAGACACAGCACTTC
CATSKAQREQETQHF
>-|-|TRBV27|TRBJ1-5
TGTGCCACCAGCCCACGCCATCGAAGCAATCAGCCCCAGAATTTT
CATSPRHRSNQPQNF
>-|TRBD2|TRBV6-5|TRBJ2-5
TGTGCCAGTAGTTCAACCGGGACTAGCCGGGAGACCCAGTACTTC
CASSSTGTSRETQYF
>many|-|TRBV7-9|TRBJ2-6
TGTGCCAGCAGCCAAGGAGGGTTTGGGGCCAACGTCCTGACTTTC
CASSQGGFGANVLTF
>many|-|TRBV19|TRBJ1-5
TGTGCCAGCAGGGGAATGCGCAATCAGCCCCAGCATTTT
CASRGMRNQPQHF
>many|TRBD1|TRBV7-2|TRBJ1-6
TGTGCCAGCAGCTCGGGGACAGGGGCGAGAATTTCACCCCTCCACTTT
CASSSGTGARISPLHF
>-|TRBD1|TRBV19|TRBJ2-7
TGTGCCAGTAGTAAAGCTCCCGGGACAGGGGGTTCCCAGTACTTC
CASSKAPGTGGSQYF
>many|-|TRBV7-2|TRBJ2-5
TGTGCCAGCAGCTTTCCGCCATCCCTGGGGGTCGGGGAGACCCAGTACTTC
CASSFPPSLGVGETQYF